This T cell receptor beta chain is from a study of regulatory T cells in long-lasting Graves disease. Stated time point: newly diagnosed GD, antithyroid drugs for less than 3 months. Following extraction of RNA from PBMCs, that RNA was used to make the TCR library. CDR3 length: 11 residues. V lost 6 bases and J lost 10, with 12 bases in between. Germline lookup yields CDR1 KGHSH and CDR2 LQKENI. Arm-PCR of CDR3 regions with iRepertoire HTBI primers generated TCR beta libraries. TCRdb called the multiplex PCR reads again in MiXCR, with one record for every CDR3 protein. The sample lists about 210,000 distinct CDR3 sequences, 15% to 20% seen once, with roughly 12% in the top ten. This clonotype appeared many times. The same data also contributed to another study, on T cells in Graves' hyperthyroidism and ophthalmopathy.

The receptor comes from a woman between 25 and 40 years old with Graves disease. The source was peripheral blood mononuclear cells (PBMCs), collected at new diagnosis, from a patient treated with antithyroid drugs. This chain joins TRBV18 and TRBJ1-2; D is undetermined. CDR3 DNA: TGTGCCAGCTCCCACGCCGATAACTACACCTTC. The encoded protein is CASSHADNYTF.